This TCR beta chain was profiled in a study of blood T cell repertoires in COVID-19. Background on the study: From the United States, Italy and Spain came samples of acute and convalescent COVID-19. From T cells, B-cell-depleted T cells, or PBMCs came the material, which was cDNA or gDNA.

As handled by the study authors: Researchers report that nucleated cell counts were estimated from reference gene primer amplification. Generated by immunoSEQ multiplex PCR, the TCRdb table keeps only in-frame clones and is missing some. For V, J and clone size, that table is used; D and trimming come from the DNA. The sample holds more than 50,000 clones, around 89% seen once. The V and J ends lost 0 bases and 2 bases respectively, with 4 bases between them. Germline CDR1 and CDR2: MNHEY and SVGAGI. The CDR3 has 13 amino acids. This sequence joins TRBV6-5 and TRBJ1-1; D remains ambiguous. This sequence originates from a human donor in a cohort sampled during active COVID-19. Material: peripheral blood. The CDR3 loop is CASSYSSNTEAFF. CDR3 bases: TGTGCCAGCAGTTACTCGAGTAACACTGAAGCTTTCTTT.